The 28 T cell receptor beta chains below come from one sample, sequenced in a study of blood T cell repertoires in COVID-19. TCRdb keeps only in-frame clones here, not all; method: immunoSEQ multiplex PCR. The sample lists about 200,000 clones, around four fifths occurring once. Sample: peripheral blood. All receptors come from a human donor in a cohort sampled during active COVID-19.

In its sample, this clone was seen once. CDR3 sequence: CASSPGQDTGELFF. For the CDR3, the DNA is TGTGCCAGCAGCCCGGGACAGGACACCGGGGAGCTGTTTTTT. The V gene is TRBV21-1, the J gene TRBJ2-2; the table gives TRBD1 as D, unverified against the DNA. TRBV21-1 is flagged as a pseudogene. The CDR3 runs to 14 residues.

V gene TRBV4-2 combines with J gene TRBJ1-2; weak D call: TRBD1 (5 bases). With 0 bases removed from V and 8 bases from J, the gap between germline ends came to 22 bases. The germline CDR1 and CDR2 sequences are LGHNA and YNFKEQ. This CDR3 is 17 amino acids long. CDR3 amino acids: CASSQDNARGWATGYTF. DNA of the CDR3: TGTGCCAGCAGCCAAGATAATGCACGGGGGTGGGCAACCGGCTACACCTTC.

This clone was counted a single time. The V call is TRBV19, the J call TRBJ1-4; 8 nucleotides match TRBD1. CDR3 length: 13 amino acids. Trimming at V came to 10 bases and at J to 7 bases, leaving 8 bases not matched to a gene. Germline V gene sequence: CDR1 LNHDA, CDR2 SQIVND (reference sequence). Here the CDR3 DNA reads TGTGCCACTAGACCAGGGGGCCGTGAAAAACTGTTTTTT. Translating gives CATRPGGREKLFF.

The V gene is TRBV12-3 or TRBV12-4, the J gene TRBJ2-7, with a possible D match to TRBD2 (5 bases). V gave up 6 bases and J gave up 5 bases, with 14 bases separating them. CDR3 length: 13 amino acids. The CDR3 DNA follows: TGTGCCAGCAGGGGCCAAACGGGAAACGAGCAGTACTTC. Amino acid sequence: CASRGQTGNEQYF.

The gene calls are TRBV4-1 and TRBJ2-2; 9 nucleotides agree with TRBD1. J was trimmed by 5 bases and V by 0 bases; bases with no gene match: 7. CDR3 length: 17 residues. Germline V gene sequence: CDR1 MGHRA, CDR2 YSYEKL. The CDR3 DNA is TGCGCCAGCAGCCAAGAACCGGGACAGGGATTAACCGGGGAGCTGTTTTTT. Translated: CASSQEPGQGLTGELFF.

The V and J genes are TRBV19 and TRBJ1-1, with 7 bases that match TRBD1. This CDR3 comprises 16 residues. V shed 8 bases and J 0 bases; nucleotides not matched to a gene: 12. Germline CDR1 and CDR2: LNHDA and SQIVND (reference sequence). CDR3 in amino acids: CASAGTVTFMNTEAFF. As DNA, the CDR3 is TGTGCCAGTGCCGGGACAGTCACTTTTATGAACACTGAAGCTTTCTTT.

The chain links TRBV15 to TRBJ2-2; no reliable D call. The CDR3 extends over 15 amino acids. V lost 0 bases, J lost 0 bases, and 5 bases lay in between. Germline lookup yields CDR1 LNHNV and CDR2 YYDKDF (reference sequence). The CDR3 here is CATSRDHPNTGELFF. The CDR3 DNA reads TGTGCCACCAGCAGAGATCATCCGAACACCGGGGAGCTGTTTTTT.

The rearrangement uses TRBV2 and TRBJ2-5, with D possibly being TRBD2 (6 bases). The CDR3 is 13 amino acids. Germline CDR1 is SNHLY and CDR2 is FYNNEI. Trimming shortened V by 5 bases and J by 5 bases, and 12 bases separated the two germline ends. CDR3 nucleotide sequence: TGTGCCAGCAGTCCGGGACTTCGGGAGACCCAGTACTTC. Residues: CASSPGLRETQYF.

The CDR3 sequence: CASSLGIQGDEQFF. CDR3 DNA sequence: TGTGCCAGCAGTTTGGGGATACAGGGTGATGAGCAGTTCTTC. The gene calls are TRBV28 and TRBJ2-1; TRBD1 is a possible D gene (6 bases). This CDR3 region has 14 residues. Germline V CDR1 and CDR2: MDHEN, SYDVKM. V was shortened by 3 bases and J by 8 bases, with 14 bases between the two germline ends.

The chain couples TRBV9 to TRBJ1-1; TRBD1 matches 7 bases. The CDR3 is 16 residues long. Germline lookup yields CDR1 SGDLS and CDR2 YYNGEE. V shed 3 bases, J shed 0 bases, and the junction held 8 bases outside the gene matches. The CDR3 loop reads CASSAGQRFMNTEAFF. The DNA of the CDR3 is TGTGCCAGCAGCGCGGGACAGCGTTTCATGAACACTGAAGCTTTCTTT.

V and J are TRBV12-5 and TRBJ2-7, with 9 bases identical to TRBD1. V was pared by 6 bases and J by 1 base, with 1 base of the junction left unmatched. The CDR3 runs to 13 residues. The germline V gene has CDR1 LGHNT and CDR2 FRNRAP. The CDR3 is CASGQGASYEQYF. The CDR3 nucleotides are TGTGCTAGTGGACAGGGGGCTTCCTACGAGCAGTACTTC.

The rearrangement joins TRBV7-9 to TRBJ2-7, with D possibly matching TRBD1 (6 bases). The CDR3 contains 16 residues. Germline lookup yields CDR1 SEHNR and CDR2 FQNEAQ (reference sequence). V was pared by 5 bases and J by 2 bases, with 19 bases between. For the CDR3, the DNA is TGTGCCAGCAGCCCACAAGGGGGAGTGATGACCTACGAGCAGTACTTC. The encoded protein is CASSPQGGVMTYEQYF.

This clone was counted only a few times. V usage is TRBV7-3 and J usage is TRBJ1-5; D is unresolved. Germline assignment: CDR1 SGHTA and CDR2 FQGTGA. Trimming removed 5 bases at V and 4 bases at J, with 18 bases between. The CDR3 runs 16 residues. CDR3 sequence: CASSPPERGWNQPQHF. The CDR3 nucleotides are TGTGCCAGCAGCCCCCCAGAACGGGGATGGAATCAGCCCCAGCATTTT.

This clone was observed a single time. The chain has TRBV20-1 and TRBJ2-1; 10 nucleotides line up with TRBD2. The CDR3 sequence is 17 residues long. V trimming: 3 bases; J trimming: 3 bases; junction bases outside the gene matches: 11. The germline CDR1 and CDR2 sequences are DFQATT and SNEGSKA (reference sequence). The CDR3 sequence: CSASGASGGPRYNEQFF. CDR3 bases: TGCAGTGCTAGTGGCGCTAGCGGGGGCCCCCGCTACAATGAGCAGTTCTTC.

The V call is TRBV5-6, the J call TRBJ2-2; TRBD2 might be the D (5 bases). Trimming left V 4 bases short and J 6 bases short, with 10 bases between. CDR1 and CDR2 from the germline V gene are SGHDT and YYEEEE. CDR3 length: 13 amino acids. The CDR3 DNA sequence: TGTGCCAGCAGCCTGGGGAGCTCCGGGGAGCTGTTTTTT. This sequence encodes CASSLGSSGELFF.

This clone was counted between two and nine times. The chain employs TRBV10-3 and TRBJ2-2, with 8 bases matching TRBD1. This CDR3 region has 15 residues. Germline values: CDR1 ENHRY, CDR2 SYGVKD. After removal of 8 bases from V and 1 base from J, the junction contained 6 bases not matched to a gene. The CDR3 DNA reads TGTGCCATCTCAGGGGACAGGAAGAACACCGGGGAGCTGTTTTTT. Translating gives CAISGDRKNTGELFF.

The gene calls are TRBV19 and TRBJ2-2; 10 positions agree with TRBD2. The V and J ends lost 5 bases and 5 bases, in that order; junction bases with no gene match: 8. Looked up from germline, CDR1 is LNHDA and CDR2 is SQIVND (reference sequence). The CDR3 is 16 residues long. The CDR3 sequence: CASSRASGSITGELFF. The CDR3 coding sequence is TGTGCCAGTAGTCGAGCTAGCGGGAGTATTACCGGGGAGCTGTTTTTT.

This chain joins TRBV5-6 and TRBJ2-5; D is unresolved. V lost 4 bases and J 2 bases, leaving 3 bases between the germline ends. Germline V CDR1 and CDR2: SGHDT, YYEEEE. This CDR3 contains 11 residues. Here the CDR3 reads CASSVQETQYF. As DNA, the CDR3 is TGTGCCAGCAGCGTACAAGAGACCCAGTACTTC.

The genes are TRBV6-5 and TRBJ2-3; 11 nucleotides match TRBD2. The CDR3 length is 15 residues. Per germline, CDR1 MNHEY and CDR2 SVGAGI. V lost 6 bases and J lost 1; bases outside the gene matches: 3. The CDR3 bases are TGTGCCAGCAGAACGACTAGCGGGGGCACAGATACGCAGTATTTT. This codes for CASRTTSGGTDTQYF.

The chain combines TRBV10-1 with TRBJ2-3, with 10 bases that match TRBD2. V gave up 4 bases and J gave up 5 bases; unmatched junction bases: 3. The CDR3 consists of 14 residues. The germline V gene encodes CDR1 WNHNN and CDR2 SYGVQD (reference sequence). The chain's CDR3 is CASSGAGGQDTQYF. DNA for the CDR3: TGCGCCAGCAGTGGAGCGGGGGGGCAAGATACGCAGTATTTT.

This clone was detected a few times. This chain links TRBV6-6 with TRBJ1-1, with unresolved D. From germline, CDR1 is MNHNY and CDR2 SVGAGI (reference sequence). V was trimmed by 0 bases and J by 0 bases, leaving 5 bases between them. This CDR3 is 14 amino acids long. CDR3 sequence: CASSYSDLNTEAFF. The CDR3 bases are TGTGCCAGCAGTTACTCGGACTTGAACACTGAAGCTTTCTTT.

The CDR3 bases are TGTGCCAGCAGAGGGGAAGATGAGCAGTTCTTC. Translating gives CASRGEDEQFF. The chain has TRBV5-4 and TRBJ2-1, with TRBD1 as a possible D gene (5 bases). The CDR3 contains 11 residues. With 5 bases removed from V and 8 bases from J, the gap between germline ends came to 8 bases. Germline V lookup: CDR1 SGHNT, CDR2 YYREEE (reference sequence).

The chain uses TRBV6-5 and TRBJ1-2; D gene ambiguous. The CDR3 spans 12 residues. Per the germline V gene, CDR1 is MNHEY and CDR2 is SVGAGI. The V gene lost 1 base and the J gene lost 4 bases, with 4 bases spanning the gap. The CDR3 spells CASSYFGYGYTF. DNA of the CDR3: TGTGCCAGCAGTTACTTCGGCTATGGCTACACCTTC.

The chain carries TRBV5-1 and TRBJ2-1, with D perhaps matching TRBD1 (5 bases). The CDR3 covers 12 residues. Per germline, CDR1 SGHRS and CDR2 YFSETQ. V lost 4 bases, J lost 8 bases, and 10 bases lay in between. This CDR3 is CASSLARDEQFF. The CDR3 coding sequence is TGCGCCAGCAGCCTGGCCAGGGATGAGCAGTTCTTC.

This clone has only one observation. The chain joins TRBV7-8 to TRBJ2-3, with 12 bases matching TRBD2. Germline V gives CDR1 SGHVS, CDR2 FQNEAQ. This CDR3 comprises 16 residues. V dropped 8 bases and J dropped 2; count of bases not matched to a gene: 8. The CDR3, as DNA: TGTGCCAGCTACGCGCTAGCGGGAGGGAACACAGATACGCAGTATTTT. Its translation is CASYALAGGNTDTQYF.

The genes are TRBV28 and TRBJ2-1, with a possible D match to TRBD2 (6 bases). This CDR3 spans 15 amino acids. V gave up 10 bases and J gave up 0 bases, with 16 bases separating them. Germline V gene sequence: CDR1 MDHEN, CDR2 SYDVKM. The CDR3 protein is CATILGSGSYNEQFF. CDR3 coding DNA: TGTGCCACAATACTGGGTAGCGGCTCCTACAATGAGCAGTTCTTC.

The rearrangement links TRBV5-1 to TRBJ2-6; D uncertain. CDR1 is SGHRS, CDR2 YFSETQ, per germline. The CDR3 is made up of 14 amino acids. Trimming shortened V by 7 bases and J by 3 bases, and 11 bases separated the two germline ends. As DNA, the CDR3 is TGCGCCAGCTCCCGCGAAGTTGGGGCCAACGTCCTGACTTTC. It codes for CASSREVGANVLTF.

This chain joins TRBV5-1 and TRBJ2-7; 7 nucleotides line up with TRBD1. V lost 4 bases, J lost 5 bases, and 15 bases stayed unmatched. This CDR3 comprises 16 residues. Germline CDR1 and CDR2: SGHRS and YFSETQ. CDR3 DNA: TGCGCCAGCAGCGGCAAAGGGACAGCAGGGGTCCACGAGCAGTACTTC. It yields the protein CASSGKGTAGVHEQYF.